Presented here are 27 T cell receptor beta chains from one specimen sequenced in a study of blood T cell repertoires in COVID-19. Measured with immunoSEQ multiplex PCR; TCRdb has only the in-frame clones, and not every one. The top ten hold approximately 2.4% of the sample, which has about 220,000 clones, roughly 85% seen once. Sequenced: peripheral blood. The receptors stem from a woman aged 70-85 years with COVID-19, enrolled during active disease.

The chain combines TRBV5-4 with TRBJ1-6; no clear D. V was clipped by 0 bases and J by 0 bases, with 7 bases between them. Germline assignment: CDR1 SGHNT and CDR2 YYREEE (reference sequence). This CDR3 is 16 amino acids long. CDR3 nucleotides: TGTGCCAGCAGCTTGGACAGTAGCTCCTATAATTCACCCCTCCACTTT. It is translated as CASSLDSSSYNSPLHF.

The rearrangement uses TRBV5-5 and TRBJ2-5, with D possibly matching TRBD2 (6 bases). CDR1 is SGHKS and CDR2 is YYEKEE in the germline V gene (reference sequence). V dropped 1 base and J dropped 2 bases, with 12 bases sitting between them. The CDR3 consists of 15 residues. DNA for the CDR3: TGTGCCAGCAGCTTGATCGTCGGGGGACAAGAGACCCAGTACTTC. Its translation is CASSLIVGGQETQYF.

V and J are TRBV5-1 and TRBJ1-1; D is possibly TRBD1 (5 bases). Trimming left V 0 bases short and J 7 bases short, with 13 bases between. In germline, CDR1 is SGHRS, CDR2 YFSETQ. CDR3 length: 14 residues. CDR3 amino acids: CASSLGPSGDEAFF. The CDR3 DNA reads TGCGCCAGCAGCTTGGGGCCGTCGGGGGATGAAGCTTTCTTT.

The V call is TRBV4-2, the J call TRBJ2-5; 8 bases map to TRBD2. The junction had 13 bases not matched to a gene; V was cut back by 0 bases and J by 4 bases. The CDR3 consists of 18 residues. Germline-derived CDR1 and CDR2 are LGHNA and YNFKEQ. The CDR3 DNA reads TGTGCCAGCAGCCAAGACCGGACTAGCTCCCGACGGGGAGAGACCCAGTACTTC. Protein product: CASSQDRTSSRRGETQYF.

This chain links TRBV29-1 with TRBJ2-5, with 8 bases lining up with TRBD2. Germline V CDR1 and CDR2: SQVTM, ANQGSEA. V was clipped by 5 bases and J by 6 bases; unmatched bases: 8. The CDR3 runs to 13 residues. CDR3 sequence: CSVIYSGKKTQYF. The CDR3 DNA is TGCAGCGTTATCTATAGCGGGAAAAAGACCCAGTACTTC.

The chain carries TRBV19 and TRBJ1-1; D gene uncertain. Looked up from germline, CDR1 is LNHDA and CDR2 is SQIVND (reference sequence). The CDR3 is made up of 13 amino acids. V was trimmed by 7 bases and J by 1 base, leaving 10 bases between them. The CDR3 is CASKRDQNTEAFF. CDR3 DNA: TGTGCCAGTAAACGGGATCAGAACACTGAAGCTTTCTTT.

The gene calls are TRBV6-2 or TRBV6-3 and TRBJ2-1, with 7 bases identical to TRBD2. Germline V gives CDR1 MNHEY, CDR2 SVGEGT. Germline trimming cut 5 bases from V and 5 bases from J; bases unmatched to any gene: 12. The CDR3 spans 16 residues. The CDR3: CASSPIRLAGHNEQFF. The DNA for the CDR3 is TGTGCCAGCAGTCCGATAAGACTAGCTGGCCACAATGAGCAGTTCTTC.

There are a few counts of this clone. This sequence joins TRBV5-1 and TRBJ1-1; D is possibly TRBD1 (5 bases). Between the trimmed V and J ends, which lost 0 bases and 7 bases, there was a span of 16 bases. Per germline, CDR1 SGHRS and CDR2 YFSETQ. This CDR3 has 15 residues. The chain's CDR3 is CASSLGARVGIEAFF. Here the CDR3 DNA reads TGCGCCAGCAGCTTGGGGGCCAGGGTGGGTATTGAAGCTTTCTTT.

V is TRBV14 and J is TRBJ2-3; 11 nucleotides align to TRBD2. With 1 base clipped from V and 2 bases from J, the junction kept 2 bases outside the gene matches. Per germline, CDR1 SGHDN and CDR2 FVKESK. The CDR3 is 16 amino acids. The CDR3 sequence is CASSQGLAGFTDTQYF. CDR3 DNA: TGTGCCAGCAGCCAAGGACTAGCGGGGTTCACAGATACGCAGTATTTT.

The chain links TRBV24-1 to TRBJ1-5, with 7 bases identical to TRBD1. The CDR3 sequence is 15 residues long. The V gene end was trimmed by 9 bases and the J gene end by 7 bases; junction bases not matched to a gene: 14. Germline CDR1 KGHDR, CDR2 SFDVKD. The CDR3 is CATLSIRDSNQPQHF. CDR3 DNA sequence: TGTGCCACCCTTTCCATCCGGGACAGTAACCAGCCCCAGCATTTT.

The J gene is TRBJ1-1, the V gene TRBV3-1 (or the pseudogene TRBV3-2); perhaps TRBD1 as D (5 bases). This CDR3 has 14 amino acids. The germline V gene encodes CDR1 LGHDT and CDR2 YNNKEL (reference sequence). Trimming left V 2 bases short and J 5 bases short, with 12 bases between. CDR3 loop: CASSQLTGYTEAFF. In DNA form, the CDR3 reads TGTGCCAGCAGCCAACTAACAGGTTATACTGAAGCTTTCTTT.

This clone was counted a single time. The chain couples TRBV9 to TRBJ2-2; D is perhaps TRBD1 (5 bases). The CDR3 runs to 16 residues. Germline assignment: CDR1 SGDLS and CDR2 YYNGEE. The germline V and J ends were trimmed by 0 bases and 4 bases, with 13 bases remaining between them. CDR3 sequence (DNA): TGTGCCAGCAGCGTAGGGACCTTACAGGTCACCGGGGAGCTGTTTTTT. Protein sequence: CASSVGTLQVTGELFF.

This chain uses TRBV5-3 with TRBJ1-2; D is unresolved. TRBV5-3 falls under the ORF class, with uncertain function. This CDR3 has 15 amino acids. V was cut by 0 bases and J by 5 bases, with 14 bases left in between. CDR3 nucleotide sequence: TGTGCCAGAAGCTTGGCCGGAGTAAGTCATTATGGCTACACCTTC. The encoded protein is CARSLAGVSHYGYTF.

This clone was counted a few times. This sequence joins TRBV6-5 and TRBJ1-1, with a possible D match to TRBD1 (6 bases). The CDR3 loop spans 13 amino acids. Deletions cut 7 bases from V and 0 bases from J, with 9 bases between. Germline CDR1 is MNHEY and CDR2 is SVGAGI. Here the CDR3 reads CASNRQVNTEAFF. In DNA, the CDR3 is TGTGCCAGCAACCGACAGGTGAACACTGAAGCTTTCTTT.

The V call is TRBV3-1 (or the pseudogene TRBV3-2), the J call TRBJ2-1, with a weak D call TRBD1 (5 bases). This CDR3 contains 15 residues. CDR1 LGHDT and CDR2 YNNKEL come from the germline V gene (reference sequence). The ends were cut back, 1 base at V and 2 bases at J, with 9 bases in the middle. The CDR3 DNA sequence: TGTGCCAGCAGCCAAGGGACACTTGCCTACAATGAGCAGTTCTTC. Amino acid sequence: CASSQGTLAYNEQFF.

The V gene is TRBV7-6, the J gene TRBJ1-1; D may be TRBD1 (6 bases). The CDR3 sequence is 16 residues long. V was cut by 1 base and J by 1 base, with 13 bases left in between. Germline-derived CDR1 and CDR2 are SGHVS and FNYEAQ. This CDR3 is CASSLGGRKPNTEAFF. CDR3 bases: TGTGCCAGCAGCTTAGGGGGGCGAAAGCCGAACACTGAAGCTTTCTTT.

The CDR3 bases are TGTGCCAGCAGCCAATTGGGAAGGGGAGGTCAGGGCTACACCTTC. Translation: CASSQLGRGGQGYTF. The chain recombines TRBV3-1 (or the pseudogene TRBV3-2) with TRBJ1-2; a weak D match, TRBD1 (5 bases). Germline V gene sequence: CDR1 LGHDT, CDR2 YNNKEL (reference sequence). This CDR3 comprises 15 residues. The V and J ends lost 2 bases and 8 bases respectively, with 18 bases between them.

CDR3 loop: CAISGGGGNQPQHF. CDR3 DNA: TGTGCCATCAGTGGTGGGGGGGGGAACCAGCCCCAGCATTTT. The chain is built from TRBV10-3 and TRBJ1-5; perhaps TRBD1 as D (5 bases). The V and J ends lost 4 bases and 7 bases respectively, with 14 bases between them. This CDR3 is 14 amino acids long. Germline V gene data show CDR1 as ENHRY and CDR2 as SYGVKD.

The chain carries TRBV6-5 and TRBJ1-5, with TRBD1 matching over 7 bases. Germline V lookup: CDR1 MNHEY, CDR2 SVGAGI. The CDR3 has 13 residues. J lost 6 bases, V lost 5 bases, and 4 bases had no gene match. CDR3 loop: CASSRQGAQPQHF. The CDR3 bases are TGTGCCAGCAGTCGACAGGGAGCTCAGCCCCAGCATTTT.

The chain joins TRBV7-8 to TRBJ2-7; 8 nucleotides agree with TRBD1. The CDR3 has 14 amino acids. From germline, CDR1 is SGHVS and CDR2 FQNEAQ. Losses at the gene ends were 1 base for V and 5 bases for J; bases not matched to a gene: 4. This CDR3 is CASSLGTGLNEQYF. CDR3 bases: TGTGCCAGCAGCTTAGGGACAGGGTTGAACGAGCAGTACTTC. The variable domain in full, with the rest retrieved from reference TRBV7-8 and TRBJ2-7, is GAGVSQSPRYKVAKRGQDVALRCDPISGHVSLFWYQQALGQGPEFLTYFQNEAQLDKSGLPSDRFFAERPEGSVSTLKIQRTQQEDSAVYLCASSLGTGLNEQYFGPGTRLTVT.

The chain links TRBV7-8 to TRBJ1-4, with D possibly TRBD1 on 5 matching bases. The CDR3 is 13 amino acids. CDR1 and CDR2 (germline): SGHVS, FQNEAQ. Trimming stripped 1 base from V and 7 bases from J, with 7 bases between. In DNA form, the CDR3 reads TGTGCCAGCAGCTTAGGGGGCCCTGAAAAACTGTTTTTT. It is translated as CASSLGGPEKLFF.

This clone has just one count. J is TRBJ1-1 and V is TRBV5-4; D may be TRBD1 (5 bases). Germline V gene data show CDR1 as SGHNT and CDR2 as YYREEE (reference sequence). This CDR3 has 13 amino acids. V shed 4 bases and J shed 0 bases, with 7 bases lying between them. The CDR3 DNA reads TGTGCCAGCAGCCAGACAGTGAACACTGAAGCTTTCTTT. As protein: CASSQTVNTEAFF.

This chain joins TRBV12-3 or TRBV12-4 and TRBJ1-1; D not resolved. V lost 6 bases, J lost 7 bases, and 9 bases lay in between. The CDR3 is made up of 11 amino acids. The CDR3 nucleotides are TGTGCCAGCAGGAGCGGACTTGAAGCTTTCTTT. Translating it yields CASRSGLEAFF.

The genes are TRBV5-8 and TRBJ1-2; no reliable D call. The germline V gene has CDR1 SGHTS and CDR2 YDEGEE. CDR3 size: 14 residues. Trimming cost V 5 bases and J 4 bases, with 15 bases left between them. The CDR3 DNA reads as TGTGCCAGCAGTTCGGGGTTCGGTGCCTATGGCTACACCTTC. Amino acids: CASSSGFGAYGYTF.

This chain links TRBV6-5 with TRBJ2-5; possibly TRBD1 for D (5 bases). V was clipped by 4 bases and J by 5 bases, with 17 bases between them. Germline CDR1 MNHEY, CDR2 SVGAGI. CDR3 length equals 15 residues. This chain's CDR3 is CASSFDRARPETQYF. For the CDR3, the DNA is TGTGCCAGCAGTTTTGACAGAGCTCGGCCGGAGACCCAGTACTTC.

V gene TRBV7-9 combines with J gene TRBJ1-1; D might be TRBD1 (6 bases). Trimming pared 5 bases from V and 10 bases from J, leaving 14 bases between. The CDR3 consists of 12 residues. Per germline, CDR1 SEHNR and CDR2 FQNEAQ (reference sequence). The CDR3 loop is CASSVDRWGAFF. CDR3 DNA sequence: TGTGCCAGCAGCGTCGACAGGTGGGGAGCTTTCTTT.

The rearrangement joins TRBV7-2 to TRBJ1-2; D may be TRBD1 (5 bases). V was shortened by 3 bases and J by 4 bases, with 12 bases between the two germline ends. Germline values: CDR1 SGHTA, CDR2 FQGNSA. This CDR3 region has 14 residues. In DNA, the CDR3 is TGTGCCAGCAGCTTCGCCGGCAGGGCCTATGGCTACACCTTC. It codes for CASSFAGRAYGYTF.